Listed below are T cell receptor beta chains from one sample, sequenced in a study of OX40 agonist ivuxolimab in advanced cancers. The method was immunoSEQ multiplex PCR; TCRdb's version includes in-frame clones alone and lacks a portion of them. This table holds about 26,000 clones, roughly four fifths found once. The sequencing used CD4+ or CD8+ T cells sorted from blood, collected in a trial of the OX40 agonist ivuxolimab. The receptors here all came from an adult with an advanced solid tumor such as melanoma, head and neck, liver or kidney cancer. The CDR3 runs from the conserved cysteine through the conserved F or W. The order of the fields is V gene, clone size, J gene, D gene, CDR3 DNA, CDR3 protein. A D gene is named only where the DNA matches it firmly. Size tells how often a clone was seen (once, few, many) or the class of an expanded clone, and some rows leave it out.

TRBV29-1	.	TRBJ1-2	TRBD1	TGCAGCGTTCTCCTACAGGGGGGAAAAGAGCCCTATGGCTACACCTTC	CSVLLQGGKEPYGYTF
TRBV6-1	once	TRBJ2-1	TRBD1	TGTGCCAGCAGGACAGGGGCCTCCCTCTACAATGAGCAGTTCTTC	CASRTGASLYNEQFF
TRBV9	.	TRBJ2-1	.	TGTGCCAGCAGCAGGTGGGGCCGCTCCTACAATGAGCAGTTCTTC	CASSRWGRSYNEQFF
TRBV7-8	.	TRBJ2-3	.	TGTGCCAGCAGCTTAGGAGCTACGGGGGCAGATACGCAGTATTTT	CASSLGATGADTQYF
TRBV19	.	TRBJ1-1	.	TGTGCCAGTAGTATTACAATGGGGGCCTCCCGAGAAGCTTTCTTT	CASSITMGASREAFF
TRBV6-6	.	TRBJ1-2	.	TGTGCCAGCCACAGGGAGGACTATGGCTACACCTTC	CASHREDYGYTF
TRBV30	few	TRBJ1-6	.	TGTGCCTGGAGTTTCACCCCCCGCCCCCTCCACTTT	CAWSFTPRPLHF
TRBV7-8	once	TRBJ2-1	.	TGTGCCAGCAGCTTAGAGGGGTCAACCTACAATGAGCAGTTCTTC	CASSLEGSTYNEQFF
TRBV7-9	few	TRBJ1-4	TRBD1	TGTGCCAGCAGCCCGGACAGGGAAAAACTGTTTTTT	CASSPDREKLFF
TRBV28	.	TRBJ2-7	.	TGTGCCAGCAGTTTAGGTGTAACGGGTATCTCCTACGAGCAGTACTTC	CASSLGVTGISYEQYF